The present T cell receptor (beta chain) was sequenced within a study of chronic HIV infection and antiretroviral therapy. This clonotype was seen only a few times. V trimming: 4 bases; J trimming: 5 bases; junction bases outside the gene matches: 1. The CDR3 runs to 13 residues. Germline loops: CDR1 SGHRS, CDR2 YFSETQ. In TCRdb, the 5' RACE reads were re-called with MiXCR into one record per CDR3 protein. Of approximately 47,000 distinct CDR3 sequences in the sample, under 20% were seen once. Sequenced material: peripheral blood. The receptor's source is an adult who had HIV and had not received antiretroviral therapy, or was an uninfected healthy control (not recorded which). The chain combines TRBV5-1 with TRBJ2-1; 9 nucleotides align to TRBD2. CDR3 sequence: CASSSGGNNEQFF. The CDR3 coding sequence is TGCGCCAGCAGCAGCGGGGGGAACAATGAGCAGTTCTTC.